This TCR beta chain was retrieved from a study of T cell changes during pregnancy in multiple sclerosis (dated by TCRdb to the late 2010s). About the full investigation: Changes in the T cell repertoire over the course of pregnancy were examined in this study in women with multiple sclerosis.

Library creation used the immunoSEQ multiplex PCR assay. In TCRdb, the immuneACCESS table is reduced to in-frame sequences with V and J assigned. These tables do not hold every clone; where another copy was compared, an unresolved V gene accounts for under half, and the others remain unexplained. This sample comprises about 60,000 clones, about 94% of them detected only once. The top ten clones comprise 3.2% of the sample. This clone was picked up one time. Its antigen target is currently unknown. No base-level quality is on record; no much larger clone is a single base apart. V is shortened by 4 bases, J by 5 bases, and the region joining them spans 6 bases. CDR3 length: 12 amino acids, cysteine to phenylalanine. The entry retains the CDR3 DNA only, 36 bases that are in frame from base 1. Sequences SEHNR (CDR1) and FQNEAQ (CDR2) are obtained from the germline V gene (reference sequence).

The sequenced sample was CD8+ T cells from peripheral blood mononuclear cells, obtained in the second trimester of pregnancy. The TCR comes from a female donor with multiple sclerosis, enrolled in a pregnancy study. The chain couples TRBV7-9 to TRBJ1-5, with the D gene call left open. The CDR3 region reads CASSSLDQPQHF. The DNA sequence is TGTGCCAGCAGCTCTTTAGATCAGCCCCAGCATTTT.